The subject of this entry is one T cell receptor (beta chain). No antigen is known for it. Compared with germline, one end of the junction differs, possibly owing to a read error. Caucasian individuals from Russia who were healthy and aged roughly 6 to 100 acted as donors. The record originates from a study of blood T cells in healthy people across ages. Overall study findings and caveats: CMV infection status of these donors was not known. Age advanced and TCR beta diversity per million T cells fell, roughly linearly.

Primed by a sample-barcoded 5' primer and a J-beta primer mix, a second PCR proceeded for 7 to 11 cycles. Per sample, CDR3-containing paired-end reads numbered at least 2.5 million. Via MiXCR, TCRdb re-called the 5' RACE reads, giving one row per CDR3 protein. The data contain 1.5 million to 2 million distinct CDR3 sequences, around half of them seen just once; the ten biggest clones take up 2.1%. Sequenced material: blood. This TCR was recovered from a woman between 35 and 50 years old in good health.

CDR3 bases: TGTGCCGTCAGTGAGTCAGCAGGCCGGGCGAGGGATGGCTACACCTTC. Its translation: CAVSESAGRARDGYTF. The chain employs TRBV10-3 and TRBJ1-2, with D unclear. The CDR3 totals 16 residues. Germline CDR1 is ENHRY and CDR2 is SYGVKD.